This T cell receptor (beta chain) was captured in a study of T cell responses to AZD1222 COVID-19 vaccine. This table comes from immunoSEQ multiplex PCR, and its TCRdb copy is limited to in-frame clones, with some not included. Of about 90,000 clones in the sample, 85% were seen once. Notes on the study in general: A mostly white British donor set with more females was recruited, and clonal diversity was possibly underestimated. Epitopes outside B.1.351 and B.1.1.7 mutated regions reportedly drew nearly half of spike TCRs. Seropositivity was recorded at baseline in only five to seven AZD1222 recipients.

CDR1 SGHTA and CDR2 FQGTGA come from the germline V gene. After removal of 5 bases from V and 2 bases from J, the junction contained 15 bases not matched to a gene. There are 18 residues in the CDR3. Of note for this clone: Its antigen is unidentified.

The sequenced sample was peripheral blood, obtained 28 days after the second AZD1222 dose. V gene TRBV7-3 combines with J gene TRBJ2-1; 7 bases map to TRBD2. The sequence came from an adult who received the AZD1222 COVID-19 vaccine. CDR3 protein: CASSLNSGLPPPYNEQFF. The CDR3 DNA reads TGTGCCAGCAGCCTTAATAGCGGGCTCCCTCCCCCCTACAATGAGCAGTTCTTC.